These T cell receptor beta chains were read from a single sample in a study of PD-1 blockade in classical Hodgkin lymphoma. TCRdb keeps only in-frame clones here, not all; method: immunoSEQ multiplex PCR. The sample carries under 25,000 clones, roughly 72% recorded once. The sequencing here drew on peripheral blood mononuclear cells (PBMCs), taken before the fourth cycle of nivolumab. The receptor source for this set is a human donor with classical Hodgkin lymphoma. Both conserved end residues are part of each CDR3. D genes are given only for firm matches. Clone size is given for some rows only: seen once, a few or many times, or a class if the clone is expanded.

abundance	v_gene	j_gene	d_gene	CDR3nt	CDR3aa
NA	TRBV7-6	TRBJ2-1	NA	TGTGCCAGCAGCTTAGCTTTAGCTGGGAATGAGCAGTTCTTC	CASSLALAGNEQFF
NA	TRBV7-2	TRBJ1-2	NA	TGTGCCAGCAGCATCCGGCCCCCGGGACTCAACCATGGCTACACCTTC	CASSIRPPGLNHGYTF
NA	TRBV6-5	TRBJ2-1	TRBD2	TGTGCCAGCAGATCCGGGACTAGCGGGGTATATGAGCAGTTCTTC	CASRSGTSGVYEQFF
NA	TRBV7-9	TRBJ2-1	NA	TGTGCCAGCAGTCACCAGGACAGTGGTTACAATGAGCAGTTCTTC	CASSHQDSGYNEQFF
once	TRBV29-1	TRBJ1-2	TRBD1	TGCAGCGCTGGACCGGGACAGGGGGTTTTTAACTATGGCTACACCTTC	CSAGPGQGVFNYGYTF
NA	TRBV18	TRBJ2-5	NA	TGTGCCAGCTCACCACCGGGACCGATGGTCCCGCAGTACTTC	CASSPPGPMVPQYF
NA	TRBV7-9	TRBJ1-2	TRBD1	TGTGCCAGCAACCGCGGGGAGGGGGCAGGTTTTGGCTATGGCTACACCTTC	CASNRGEGAGFGYGYTF
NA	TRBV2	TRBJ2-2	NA	TGTGCCAGCAGTACCCCTGGAGGGGGCGTAATATCCGGGGAGCTGTTTTTT	CASSTPGGGVISGELFF
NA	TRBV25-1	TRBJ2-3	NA	TGTGCCAGCAGTGCCTCTACGGGCACAGATACGCAGTATTTT	CASSASTGTDTQYF
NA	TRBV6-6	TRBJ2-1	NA	TGTGCCAGCAGTTACTCGAGGAATGAGCAGTTCTTC	CASSYSRNEQFF
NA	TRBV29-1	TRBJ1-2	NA	TGCAGCGTTGAAGACCCTGACCCTGGGACGGATGGCTACACCTTC	CSVEDPDPGTDGYTF
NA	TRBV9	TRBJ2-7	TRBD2	TGTGCCAGCAGCGTAGGGACTAGCGGGACCCACGAGCAGTACTTC	CASSVGTSGTHEQYF
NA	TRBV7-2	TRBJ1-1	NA	TGTGCCAGCAGCTTAAATTTCTTCACTGAAGCTTTCTTT	CASSLNFFTEAFF
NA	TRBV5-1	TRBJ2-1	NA	TGCGCCAGCAGACAGGGATTCTACAATGAGCAGTTCTTC	CASRQGFYNEQFF
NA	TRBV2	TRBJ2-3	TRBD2	TGTGCCAGCAGTGCTGGGACTAGCGGGATTTTAGATACGCAGTATTTT	CASSAGTSGILDTQYF
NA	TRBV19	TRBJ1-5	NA	TGTGCCAGTAGTATATCTAGCAATCAGCCCCAGCATTTT	CASSISSNQPQHF
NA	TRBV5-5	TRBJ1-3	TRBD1	TGTGCCAGCACGCGGGGATCGACAGGGATATCAAACACCATATATTTT	CASTRGSTGISNTIYF
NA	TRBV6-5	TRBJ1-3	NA	TGTGCCAGCAGTTACGAGGGAGTCTCTGGAAACACCATATATTTT	CASSYEGVSGNTIYF
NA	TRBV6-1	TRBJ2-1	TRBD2	TGTGCCAGCAGTGAAATGCCACCGGGACTAGCGGGGGGGCCATACAATGAGCAGTTCTTC	CASSEMPPGLAGGPYNEQFF
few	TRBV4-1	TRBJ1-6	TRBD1	TGCGCCAGCAGCCCGGAACAGGGGGTATCACCCCTCCACTTT	CASSPEQGVSPLHF
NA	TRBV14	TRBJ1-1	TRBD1	TGTGCCAGCAGCTTACGGACAGGGGCCAACACTGAAGCTTTCTTT	CASSLRTGANTEAFF
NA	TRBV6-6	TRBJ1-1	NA	TGTGCCAGCAGTTATGGGGAGGACACTGAAGCTTTCTTT	CASSYGEDTEAFF
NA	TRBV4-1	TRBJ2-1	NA	TGCGCCAGCAGCCAAGTTAATCTAGTCTCCTACAATGAGCAGTTCTTC	CASSQVNLVSYNEQFF
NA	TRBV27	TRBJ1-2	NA	TGTGCCAGCAGTTGGAAACGCCACACCTTC	CASSWKRHTF
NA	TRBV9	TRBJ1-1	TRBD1	TGTGCCAGCAGCACGAAGCCTGGACAGGCTTTGGACACTGAAGCTTTCTTT	CASSTKPGQALDTEAFF
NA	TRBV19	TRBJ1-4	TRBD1	TGTGCCAGTAGTACCCTCAGGGGGACTAATGAAAAACTGTTTTTT	CASSTLRGTNEKLFF
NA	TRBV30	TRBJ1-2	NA	TGTGCCTGGAGTGCCCGTAGCAGCTATGGCTACACCTTC	CAWSARSSYGYTF
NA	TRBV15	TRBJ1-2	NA	TGTGCCACCAGCAGAGATAGTAGGGGCACTAACTATGGCTACACCTTC	CATSRDSRGTNYGYTF
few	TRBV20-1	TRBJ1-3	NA	TGCAGTGCTGAGAGTGGAAACACCATATATTTT	CSAESGNTIYF
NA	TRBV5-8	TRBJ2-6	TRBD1	TGTGCCAGCACCCTCGGGACAGTGAGCTCTGGGGCCAACGTCCTGACTTTC	CASTLGTVSSGANVLTF